Listed below are T cell receptor beta chains from one sample, sequenced in a study of OX40 agonist ivuxolimab in advanced cancers. Measured with immunoSEQ multiplex PCR; TCRdb has only the in-frame clones, and not every one. The sample records about 45,000 clones, roughly nine tenths being singletons. The source material was CD4+ or CD8+ T cells sorted from blood, sampled in a trial of the OX40 agonist ivuxolimab. All receptors derive from an adult with an advanced solid tumor such as melanoma, head and neck, liver or kidney cancer. CDR3s include the opening cysteine and the closing phenylalanine or tryptophan. A D gene is named only where the DNA matches it firmly. Expanded clones are given a class, and other clones once, few, many or no size at all.

clone_size j_call v_call d_call cdr3_aa cdr3_nt
. TRBJ2-5 TRBV9 . CASSEHPGYLEETQYF TGTGCCAGCAGCGAGCACCCCGGGTACCTAGAAGAGACCCAGTACTTC
. TRBJ2-7 TRBV4-2 . CASSPTAITPYEQYF TGTGCCAGCAGCCCCACAGCAATTACCCCCTACGAGCAGTACTTC
. TRBJ2-7 TRBV15 TRBD1 CATSREQGSYEQYF TGTGCCACCAGCAGAGAACAGGGGAGCTACGAGCAGTACTTC
. TRBJ1-3 TRBV6-1 . CASQQGYTIYF TGTGCCAGCCAACAGGGATACACCATATATTTT
. TRBJ1-5 TRBV7-2 . CASSFSGQINQPQHF TGTGCCAGCAGCTTCTCGGGGCAGATCAATCAGCCCCAGCATTTT
few TRBJ1-1 TRBV2 TRBD1 CAILRDRNTEAFF TGTGCCATCCTCCGGGACAGGAACACTGAAGCTTTCTTT
once TRBJ2-7 TRBV29-1 . CSVEDLREQYF TGCAGCGTTGAAGATCTAAGGGAGCAGTACTTC
. TRBJ1-4 TRBV7-7 TRBD1 CASSRGDRGLGGEKLFF TGTGCCAGCAGCCGTGGGGACAGGGGTTTGGGCGGGGAAAAACTGTTTTTT
. TRBJ2-3 TRBV5-4 TRBD2 CASSIRTSGGTDTQYF TGTGCCAGCAGCATCCGGACTAGCGGGGGCACAGATACGCAGTATTTT
. TRBJ1-1 TRBV4-1 . CASSQDKGGRTEAFF TGCGCCAGCAGCCAAGATAAGGGGGGAAGGACTGAAGCTTTCTTT
. TRBJ2-2 TRBV27 TRBD2 CASSLTSGTTGELFF TGTGCCAGCAGTTTAACTAGCGGGACCACCGGGGAGCTGTTTTTT
. TRBJ2-7 TRBV6-5 TRBD2 CASSSTSGTSYEQYF TGTGCCAGCAGCTCGACTAGCGGGACCTCCTACGAGCAGTACTTC
few TRBJ1-5 TRBV28 TRBD1 CASSLWGTGRYSNQPQHF TGTGCCAGCAGTTTATGGGGGACAGGTCGATACTCCAATCAGCCCCAGCATTTT
. TRBJ1-4 TRBV2 . CASSFYRDVNEKLFF TGTGCCAGCAGTTTTTACAGGGACGTTAATGAAAAACTGTTTTTT
once TRBJ2-7 TRBV5-4 TRBD1 CASSWGDRGSAEQYF TGTGCCAGCAGCTGGGGGGACAGGGGTTCGGCCGAGCAGTACTTC
. TRBJ1-1 TRBV15 . CATSRDEGTEAFF TGTGCCACCAGCAGAGACGAGGGTACTGAAGCTTTCTTT
. TRBJ2-3 TRBV11-3 TRBD2 CASSSSGVGDTQYF TGTGCCAGCAGCTCTAGCGGGGTTGGAGATACGCAGTATTTT
. TRBJ2-2 TRBV30 TRBD2 CAWSPGTSNTGELFF TGTGCCTGGAGTCCCGGGACTAGCAACACCGGGGAGCTGTTTTTT
. TRBJ2-3 TRBV5-1 . CASSLEGGTDTQYF TGCGCCAGCAGCTTGGAGGGGGGCACAGATACGCAGTATTTT
. TRBJ2-7 TRBV6-6 . CASSPSGTDSYEQYF TGTGCCAGCAGCCCATCCGGGACGGATTCCTACGAGCAGTACTTC
. TRBJ1-2 TRBV2 TRBD1 CATIKPPRDSHGFYGYTF TGTGCCACCATTAAGCCCCCCCGGGACAGTCATGGATTCTATGGCTACACCTTC
. TRBJ2-1 TRBV15 TRBD1 CATSRTGGEQFF TGTGCCACCAGCAGAACAGGGGGAGAGCAGTTCTTC
. TRBJ1-5 TRBV2 TRBD1 CAGSDRERQPQHF TGTGCCGGGTCCGACAGGGAGCGTCAGCCCCAGCATTTT
. TRBJ2-5 TRBV27 TRBD2 CASSLGLAGQETQYF TGTGCCAGCAGTTTAGGGCTAGCGGGGCAAGAGACCCAGTACTTC
. TRBJ2-5 TRBV19 TRBD2 CASSSGRGGGSQVTQYF TGTGCCAGTAGTAGTGGCCGGGGGGGAGGTTCTCAGGTGACCCAGTACTTC
. TRBJ2-5 TRBV7-9 TRBD1 CASSLVDRPAPQETQYF TGTGCCAGCAGCTTAGTGGACAGGCCCGCCCCCCAAGAGACCCAGTACTTC
. TRBJ2-7 TRBV9 . CASSVGDPSSYEQYF TGTGCCAGCAGCGTAGGTGACCCCAGCTCCTACGAGCAGTACTTC
. TRBJ2-2 TRBV30 TRBD1 CAWITGVNTGELFF TGTGCCTGGATCACAGGGGTAAACACCGGGGAGCTGTTTTTT
. TRBJ1-4 TRBV27 . CASSYAGQGKLFF TGTGCCAGCAGTTACGCAGGGCAGGGAAAACTGTTTTTT
. TRBJ1-3 TRBV30 . CAWTSGNTIYF TGTGCCTGGACGTCTGGAAACACCATATATTTT
. TRBJ2-7 TRBV28 . CASSRFHRVPYEQYF TGTGCCAGCAGCCGCTTTCATAGGGTCCCTTACGAGCAGTACTTC
. TRBJ2-7 TRBV4-1 . CASSPRTGNVYEQYF TGCGCCAGCAGCCCGCGCACAGGGAATGTTTACGAGCAGTACTTC
. TRBJ2-1 TRBV14 . CASSLTKIRSYNEQFF TGTGCCAGCAGCCTCACTAAGATTAGGTCCTACAATGAGCAGTTCTTC
. TRBJ2-5 TRBV7-9 TRBD1 CASADRVETQYF TGTGCCAGCGCGGACAGGGTAGAGACCCAGTACTTC
. TRBJ2-1 TRBV27 . CASQEYNEQFF TGTGCCAGCCAGGAATACAATGAGCAGTTCTTC
. TRBJ2-1 TRBV7-9 TRBD2 CASSPGTSGIPEQFF TGTGCCAGCAGCCCAGGGACTAGCGGGATTCCTGAGCAGTTCTTC
few TRBJ1-5 TRBV15 . CATSRVGRGDQPQHF TGTGCCACCAGCAGAGTAGGACGGGGGGATCAGCCCCAGCATTTT
. TRBJ1-1 TRBV27 . CASSPSGEAGVNTEAFF TGTGCCAGCAGCCCCAGCGGGGAAGCGGGAGTGAACACTGAAGCTTTCTTT
. TRBJ1-2 TRBV9 . CASDFPPGEGNGYTF TGTGCCAGCGACTTCCCCCCAGGGGAAGGAAATGGCTACACCTTC
. TRBJ2-1 TRBV7-8 . CASSLEGQGWGSYNEQFF TGTGCCAGCAGCTTAGAGGGTCAAGGATGGGGCTCCTACAATGAGCAGTTCTTC
. TRBJ2-2 TRBV15 . CATSRDSGELFF TGTGCCACCAGCAGAGACTCCGGGGAGCTGTTTTTT
. TRBJ2-7 TRBV15 . CATHGGGEQYF TGTGCCACCCACGGTGGCGGCGAGCAGTACTTC
once TRBJ1-5 TRBV4-1 TRBD1 CASSQETGFSNQPQHF TGCGCCAGCAGCCAGGAGACAGGGTTCAGCAATCAGCCCCAGCATTTT
. TRBJ2-5 TRBV7-9 TRBD1 CASSSGTGEQYF TGTGCCAGCAGCTCCGGGACAGGGGAGCAGTACTTC
few TRBJ1-5 TRBV28 . CASTAGHSNQPQHF TGTGCCAGCACCGCCGGACACTCCAATCAGCCCCAGCATTTT
. TRBJ2-7 TRBV5-5 . CASSGGLNLYEQYF TGTGCCAGCAGCGGGGGCCTAAACCTTTACGAGCAGTACTTC
medium-sized TRBJ1-1 TRBV10-2 . CASSEGRRGPNTEAFF TGCGCCAGCAGTGAGGGTAGAAGGGGACCGAACACTGAAGCTTTCTTT
. TRBJ2-7 TRBV7-9 . CASSLGAYEQYF TGTGCCAGCAGCTTGGGGGCCTACGAGCAGTACTTC
. TRBJ2-7 TRBV11-2 TRBD2 CASSLEASGGSTYEQYF TGTGCCAGCAGCTTAGAGGCTAGCGGGGGGAGCACCTACGAGCAGTACTTC
. TRBJ2-1 TRBV6-5 . CASSRVGDEQFF TGTGCCAGCTCCAGGGTGGGCGATGAGCAGTTCTTC
. TRBJ2-5 TRBV9 TRBD2 CASSVSGAYQETQYF TGTGCCAGCAGCGTTAGCGGGGCGTACCAAGAGACCCAGTACTTC
few TRBJ1-1 TRBV6-5 . CASSQGWMNTEAFF TGTGCCAGCAGTCAGGGTTGGATGAACACTGAAGCTTTCTTT
. TRBJ1-1 TRBV25-1 . CASRTQAVTEAFF TGTGCCAGCCGTACGCAGGCTGTCACTGAAGCTTTCTTT
. TRBJ1-1 TRBV30 TRBD1 CAWSEGQGGSEAFF TGTGCCTGGAGTGAGGGACAGGGCGGTTCGGAAGCTTTCTTT